Following are 30 T cell receptor beta chains from one sample sequenced in a study of T cell repertoires in cytomegalovirus infection. TCRdb ran MiXCR on the reads and lists one entry per CDR3 protein. Of about half a million distinct CDR3 sequences in the sample, about 33% were seen once. For these TCRs, the target antigens are not known. Sequences were derived from cultured PBMCs, sampled from culture after CMV antigen stimulation. The receptors here all came from a human donor in good health (CMV status not recorded). Some clones in this sample may be carry-over from other donors' samples.

The chain couples TRBV20-1 to TRBJ2-5; a weak D match, TRBD1 (5 bases). Germline loops: CDR1 DFQATT, CDR2 SNEGSKA (reference sequence). The CDR3 sequence is 12 residues long. The V and J ends lost 7 bases and 5 bases respectively, with 14 bases between them. In nucleotides, the CDR3 is TGCAGTGTTTCAGGGTTTTCGGAGACCCAGTACTTC. It yields the protein CSVSGFSETQYF.

This chain uses TRBV20-1 with TRBJ1-3; D is unresolved. CDR3 length: 15 residues. The germline CDR1 and CDR2 sequences are DFQATT and SNEGSKA (reference sequence). The germline V and J ends were trimmed by 1 base and 2 bases, with 12 bases remaining between them. The CDR3 DNA reads TGCAGTGCTAGAGGGCAGAGCGGAACTGGAAACACCATATATTTT. It translates to CSARGQSGTGNTIYF.

This clonotype was detected only a few times. The chain recombines TRBV7-6 with TRBJ2-1; TRBD2 aligns across 8 bases. V lost 5 bases and J lost 5; bases outside the gene matches: 8. This CDR3 has 15 amino acids. Germline assignment: CDR1 SGHVS and CDR2 FNYEAQ. The CDR3 bases are TGTGCCAGCAGCCCCACAGCGGGAGAACACAATGAGCAGTTCTTC. The encoded protein is CASSPTAGEHNEQFF.

This clonotype was recorded a few times. The chain employs TRBV6-2 or TRBV6-3 and TRBJ2-1, with a weak D call TRBD2 (5 bases). The CDR3 length is 13 residues. V was clipped by 6 bases and J by 9 bases, with 15 bases between them. Germline values: CDR1 MNHEY, CDR2 SVGEGT. This CDR3 is CASSISGIGEQFF. The CDR3 DNA reads TGTGCCAGCAGCATATCGGGAATAGGTGAGCAGTTCTTC.

This clonotype was detected only a few times. The V gene is TRBV6-8, the J gene TRBJ1-1; TRBD1 agrees at 7 bases. The CDR3 runs 13 residues. The junction had 6 bases not matched to a gene; V was cut back by 11 bases and J by 0 bases. Germline V gives CDR1 MNHGY, CDR2 SAAAGT. The DNA for the CDR3 is TGTGCCGGTAGACAGGGTATGAACACTGAAGCTTTCTTT. Translating gives CAGRQGMNTEAFF.

V usage is TRBV20-1 and J usage is TRBJ1-1, with D possibly matching TRBD1 (6 bases). Germline CDR1 is DFQATT and CDR2 is SNEGSKA (reference sequence). The CDR3 is 13 amino acids. V lost 5 bases and J lost 1, with 11 bases in between. The CDR3 region has the DNA TGCAGTGCTTCCGGGACACCGAACACTGAAGCTTTCTTT. Protein: CSASGTPNTEAFF.

This clonotype was picked up a small number of times. This chain joins TRBV19 and TRBJ2-2; TRBD1 aligns across 7 bases. This CDR3 comprises 14 residues. CDR1 and CDR2 (germline): LNHDA, SQIVND (reference sequence). J gave up 2 bases and V 8 bases, and 5 bases lay outside the gene matches. The CDR3 region has the DNA TGTGCCAGTTACAGGGGCGCTAACACCGGGGAGCTGTTTTTT. This translates into CASYRGANTGELFF.

The chain joins TRBV4-1 to TRBJ2-7; D remains ambiguous. This CDR3 has 16 residues. Trimming removed 4 bases from V and 4 bases from J, with 20 bases in between. Germline V gene sequence: CDR1 MGHRA, CDR2 YSYEKL. CDR3: CASSRGPTLNGYEQYF. The CDR3 bases are TGCGCCAGCAGCCGAGGACCTACCCTAAATGGGTACGAGCAGTACTTC.

The V call is TRBV4-1, the J call TRBJ2-1, with 7 bases that match TRBD1. Germline loops: CDR1 MGHRA, CDR2 YSYEKL. There are 14 residues in the CDR3. V shed 1 base and J 4 bases; nucleotides not matched to a gene: 1. Here the CDR3 reads CASSQGTGYNEQFF. DNA for the CDR3: TGCGCCAGCAGCCAAGGGACAGGATACAATGAGCAGTTCTTC.

The chain is built from TRBV12-5 and TRBJ2-1; 7 bases line up with TRBD1. The CDR3 extends over 17 amino acids. With V trimmed by 4 bases and J by 7 bases, 16 bases remained unmatched. Germline V lookup: CDR1 LGHNT, CDR2 FRNRAP. The CDR3 DNA reads TGTGCTAGTGGTTCCACCAACCAGGGGGTTTTTATGAATGAGCAGTTCTTC. Protein sequence: CASGSTNQGVFMNEQFF.

J is TRBJ1-6 and V is TRBV20-1, with 9 bases fitting TRBD1. The CDR3 extends over 12 amino acids. Germline CDR1 reads DFQATT; CDR2 reads SNEGSKA (reference sequence). V lost 6 bases to trimming and J lost 10 bases; unmatched junction nucleotides: 4. The CDR3 coding sequence is TGCAGTGCAAGGGACAGGGCGTCACCCCTCCACTTT. This sequence encodes CSARDRASPLHF.

This clonotype came up a few times. The chain couples TRBV7-4 to TRBJ1-1; D unresolved. In germline, CDR1 is SGHVT, CDR2 SQSDAQ. The CDR3 has 15 amino acids. V shed 5 bases and J shed 4 bases, with 17 bases lying between them. The CDR3 region has the DNA TGTGCCAGCAGCCCCCCTTTTGTGGGTGGCACTGAAGCTTTCTTT. This gives the protein CASSPPFVGGTEAFF.

This chain connects TRBV19 to TRBJ2-7, with D possibly matching TRBD2 (7 bases). Between the trimmed V and J ends, which lost 3 bases and 4 bases, there was a span of 10 bases. Germline V CDR1 and CDR2: LNHDA, SQIVND (reference sequence). The CDR3 is 13 residues long. The CDR3 here is CASSMGGGYEQYF. In DNA, the CDR3 is TGTGCCAGTAGTATGGGAGGGGGATACGAGCAGTACTTC.

This clonotype showed up many times. This chain links TRBV7-2 with TRBJ1-1, with D tentatively TRBD1 (5 bases). The CDR3 covers 15 residues. Germline V gene lookup returns CDR1 SGHTA and CDR2 FQGNSA. Trimming pared 2 bases from V and 0 bases from J, leaving 10 bases between. The CDR3 sequence is CASSLTQGMNTEAFF. The CDR3 nucleotides read TGTGCCAGCAGCTTAACTCAGGGCATGAACACTGAAGCTTTCTTT. Supplemented by reference TRBV7-2 and TRBJ1-1, the full variable domain reads GAGVSQSPSNKVTEKGKDVELRCDPISGHTALYWYRQSLGQGLEFLIYFQGNSAPDKSGLPSDRFSAERTGGSVSTLTIQRTQQEDSAVYLCASSLTQGMNTEAFFGQGTRLTVV.

V gene TRBV4-1 combines with J gene TRBJ2-3; possibly TRBD1 or TRBD2 for D (5 bases each). Trimming removed 2 bases from V and 1 base from J, with 10 bases in between. This CDR3 contains 15 residues. Germline values: CDR1 MGHRA, CDR2 YSYEKL. The CDR3 loop reads CASSQPMGGTDTQYF. The CDR3 bases are TGCGCCAGCAGCCAACCAATGGGGGGCACAGATACGCAGTATTTT.

As for this clonotype: The junction departs from germline at one end; a sequencing error may be responsible. The chain joins TRBV19 to TRBJ2-5; the match to TRBD2 covers 8 bases. CDR1 and CDR2 from the germline V gene are LNHDA and SQIVND (reference sequence). This CDR3 has 16 residues. The DNA for the CDR3 is TGTGTCAGTTCAGGAGTTGGGAGCGGGAGAGGTGAGACCCAGTACTTC. As protein: CVSSGVGSGRGETQYF.

There are a few counts of this clonotype. This sequence joins TRBV7-2 and TRBJ2-3, with 7 bases identical to TRBD2. The CDR3 extends over 16 amino acids. J gave up 15 bases and V 2 bases, and 20 bases lay outside the gene matches. In germline, CDR1 is SGHTA, CDR2 FQGNSA. DNA of the CDR3: TGTGCCAGCAGCTTATCCAGCGGGACCCTTCACCCAACGTTATATTTT. Its translation is CASSLSSGTLHPTLYF.

This clonotype was found a few times. This chain joins TRBV12-3 or TRBV12-4 and TRBJ1-2, with D tentatively TRBD1 (6 bases). The CDR3 loop spans 16 amino acids. Trimming removed 5 bases at V and 4 bases at J, with 20 bases between. The CDR3 reads CASSPYTTGFAYGYTF. The CDR3 nucleotides are TGTGCCAGCAGTCCATATACGACAGGTTTTGCCTATGGCTACACCTTC.

This clonotype was counted only a few times. The V gene is TRBV12-3 or TRBV12-4, the J gene TRBJ2-7; TRBD1 or TRBD2 may be the D gene (5 bases each). V lost 5 bases, J lost 3 bases, and 23 bases lay in between. The CDR3 is 17 amino acids. This CDR3 is CASSRGERRDEIYEQYV. CDR3 in DNA: TGTGCCAGCAGTCGGGGAGAACGCAGGGACGAAATCTACGAGCAGTACGTC.

The chain combines TRBV10-2 with TRBJ1-6, with 9 bases lining up with TRBD1. After removal of 6 bases from V and 9 bases from J, the junction contained 6 bases not matched to a gene. The CDR3 length is 14 residues. The V gene's germline CDR1 is WSHSY and CDR2 SAAADI. The DNA of the CDR3 is TGCGCCAGCAGGCCACAGGGGGCACCTTCACCCCTCCACTTT. This codes for CASRPQGAPSPLHF.

The chain employs TRBV28 and TRBJ1-5; a possible D gene is TRBD1 (5 bases). The V end was cut by 4 bases, the J end by 6 bases, with 13 bases between. This CDR3 is built from 14 residues. Germline CDR1 is MDHEN and CDR2 is SYDVKM. CDR3 DNA sequence: TGTGCCAGCAGTTCCCTGGGGGGGGGTCAGCCCCAGCATTTT. It translates to CASSSLGGGQPQHF.

The chain is built from TRBV20-1 and TRBJ1-1; a possible D gene is TRBD1 (6 bases). From germline, CDR1 is DFQATT and CDR2 SNEGSKA (reference sequence). With 2 bases removed from V and 1 base from J, the gap between germline ends came to 11 bases. The CDR3 extends over 14 amino acids. The CDR3 region has the DNA TGCAGTGCTAGAACAGGGACACCGAACACTGAAGCTTTCTTT. Residues: CSARTGTPNTEAFF.

This clonotype was seen a handful of times. This chain connects TRBV4-2 to TRBJ2-7; 9 bases map to TRBD2. V was clipped by 0 bases and J by 5 bases; unmatched bases: 14. Germline V gene data show CDR1 as LGHNA and CDR2 as YNFKEQ. The CDR3 totals 18 residues. CDR3 in amino acids: CASSQDWPSGDLAHEQYF. The CDR3 DNA sequence: TGTGCCAGCAGCCAAGATTGGCCTAGCGGGGACTTAGCTCACGAGCAGTACTTC.

The J gene is TRBJ2-3, the V gene TRBV24-1; D gene ambiguous. CDR1 and CDR2 from the germline V gene are KGHDR and SFDVKD. This CDR3 is built from 15 residues. V was pared by 1 base and J by 7 bases, with 14 bases between. The CDR3 reads CATSDFTTGRHTQYF. CDR3 in DNA: TGTGCCACCAGTGATTTCACCACCGGTAGGCATACGCAGTATTTT.

A few counts support this clonotype. The V and J genes are TRBV6-2 or TRBV6-3 and TRBJ1-5; D possibly corresponds to TRBD1 (5 bases). Germline-derived CDR1 and CDR2 are MNHEY and SVGEGT. This CDR3 spans 15 amino acids. V was pared by 7 bases and J by 6 bases, with 19 bases between. The CDR3 loop reads CASKWEQVRGQPQHF. CDR3 nucleotide sequence: TGTGCCAGCAAATGGGAACAGGTTAGAGGTCAGCCCCAGCATTTT.

The rearrangement uses TRBV12-3 or TRBV12-4 and TRBJ2-3, with unresolved D. With 5 bases removed from V and 8 bases from J, the gap between germline ends came to 11 bases. The CDR3 has 12 amino acids. The CDR3 region is CASSRSLGTQYF. CDR3 nucleotide sequence: TGTGCCAGCAGTCGGTCCCTTGGTACGCAGTATTTT.

This clonotype was seen once. The chain carries TRBV27 and TRBJ2-1, with D maybe TRBD2 (6 bases). In germline, CDR1 is MNHEY, CDR2 SMNVEV (reference sequence). The CDR3 loop spans 14 amino acids. Trimming stripped 2 bases from V and 5 bases from J, with 10 bases between. CDR3 in amino acids: CASSLRWEDNEQFF. In DNA, the CDR3 is TGTGCCAGCAGTTTAAGGTGGGAGGACAATGAGCAGTTCTTC.

This clonotype was seen ten or more times. V gene TRBV7-3 combines with J gene TRBJ2-5; 7 nucleotides match TRBD2. J was trimmed by 1 base and V by 2 bases; bases with no gene match: 4. The CDR3 sequence is 15 residues long. Germline V gene lookup returns CDR1 SGHTA and CDR2 FQGTGA. The DNA for the CDR3 is TGTGCCAGCAGCTTAGACGGGAGGCCCCAAGAGACCCAGTACTTC. Translating gives CASSLDGRPQETQYF.

This clonotype was detected only a few times. V gene TRBV2 combines with J gene TRBJ2-1; TRBD2 matches 12 bases. V lost 0 bases to trimming and J lost 15 bases; unmatched junction nucleotides: 6. The germline V gene encodes CDR1 SNHLY and CDR2 FYNNEI. The CDR3 totals 14 residues. CDR3 DNA: TGTGCCAGCAGTGAAGCCCTAGCGGGAGGGCCGGGGTTCTTC. It is translated as CASSEALAGGPGFF. The full variable domain, rest sourced from reference TRBV2 and TRBJ2-1, is EPEVTQTPSHQVTQMGQEVILRCVPISNHLYFYWYRQILGQKVEFLVSFYNNEISEKSEIFDDQFSVERPDGSNFTLKIRSTKLEDSAMYFCASSEALAGGPGFFGPGTRLTVL.

This clonotype has just a few counts. V usage is TRBV29-1 and J usage is TRBJ1-4; D possibly corresponds to TRBD1 (5 bases). There are 14 residues in the CDR3. V lost 3 bases and J lost 4, with 12 bases in between. CDR1 SQVTM and CDR2 ANQGSEA come from the germline V gene. The CDR3 loop is CSVESDTINEKLFF. The CDR3 DNA is TGCAGCGTTGAGTCGGACACCATTAATGAAAAACTGTTTTTT.